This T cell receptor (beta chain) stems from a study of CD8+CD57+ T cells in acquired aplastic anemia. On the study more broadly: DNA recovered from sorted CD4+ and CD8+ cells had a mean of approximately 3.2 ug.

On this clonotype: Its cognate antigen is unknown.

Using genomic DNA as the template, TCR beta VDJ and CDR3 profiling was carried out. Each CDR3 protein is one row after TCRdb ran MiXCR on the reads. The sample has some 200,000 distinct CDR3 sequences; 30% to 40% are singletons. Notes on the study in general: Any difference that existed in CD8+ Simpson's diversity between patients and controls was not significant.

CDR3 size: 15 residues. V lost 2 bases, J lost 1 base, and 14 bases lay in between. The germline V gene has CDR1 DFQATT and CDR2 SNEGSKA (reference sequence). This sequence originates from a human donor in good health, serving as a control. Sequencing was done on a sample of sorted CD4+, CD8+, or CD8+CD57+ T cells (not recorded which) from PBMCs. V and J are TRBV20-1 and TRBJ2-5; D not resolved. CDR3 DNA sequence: TGCAGTGCTAGAAAGATCGGGTCCCCCCAAGAGACCCAGTACTTC. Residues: CSARKIGSPQETQYF.